This T cell receptor beta chain was sequenced for a study of control samples from healthy donors and cancer patients. Measured with immunoSEQ multiplex PCR; TCRdb has only the in-frame clones, and not every one. Of about 83,000 clones listed, roughly 91% are singletons. The sample holds one count of this clone. The sequence derives from a man aged 30 to 45 in good health. Sequenced material: blood.

The CDR3 sequence is CASSLGVVQGNEQFF. CDR3 DNA sequence: TGCGCCAGCAGCTTGGGGGTAGTACAGGGGAATGAGCAGTTCTTC. This chain joins TRBV5-1 and TRBJ2-1; TRBD1 matches at 7 bases. J was trimmed by 7 bases and V by 0 bases; bases with no gene match: 7. The germline gives CDR1 SGHRS, CDR2 YFSETQ. This CDR3 region has 15 residues.